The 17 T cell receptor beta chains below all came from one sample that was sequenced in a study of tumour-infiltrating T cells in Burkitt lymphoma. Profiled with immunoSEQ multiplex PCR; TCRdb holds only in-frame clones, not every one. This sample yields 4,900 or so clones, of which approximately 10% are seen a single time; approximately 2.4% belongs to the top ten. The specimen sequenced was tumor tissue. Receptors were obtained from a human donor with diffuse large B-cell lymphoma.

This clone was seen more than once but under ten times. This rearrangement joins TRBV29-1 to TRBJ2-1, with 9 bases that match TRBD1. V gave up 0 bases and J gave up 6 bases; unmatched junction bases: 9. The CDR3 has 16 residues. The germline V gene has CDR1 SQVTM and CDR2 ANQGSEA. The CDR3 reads CSVEDAGTGTPNEQFF. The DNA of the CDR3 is TGCAGCGTTGAAGATGCCGGGACAGGGACCCCCAATGAGCAGTTCTTC.

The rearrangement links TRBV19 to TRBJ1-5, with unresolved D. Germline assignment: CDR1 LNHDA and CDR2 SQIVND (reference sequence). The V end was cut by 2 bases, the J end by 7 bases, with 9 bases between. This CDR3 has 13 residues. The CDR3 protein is CASSISVSQPQHF. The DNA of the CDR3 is TGTGCCAGTAGTATATCAGTGAGCCAGCCCCAGCATTTT.

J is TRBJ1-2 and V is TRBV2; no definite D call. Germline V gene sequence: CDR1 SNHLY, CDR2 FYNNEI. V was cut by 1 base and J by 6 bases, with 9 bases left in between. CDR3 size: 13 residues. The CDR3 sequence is CASSEESLDGYTF. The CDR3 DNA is TGTGCCAGCAGTGAAGAAAGCTTGGATGGCTACACCTTC.

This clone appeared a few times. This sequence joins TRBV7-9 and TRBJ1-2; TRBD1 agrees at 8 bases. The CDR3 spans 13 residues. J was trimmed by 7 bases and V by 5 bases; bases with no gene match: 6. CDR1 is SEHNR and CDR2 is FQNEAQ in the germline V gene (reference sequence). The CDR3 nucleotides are TGTGCCAGCAGCCCCCAGGGGGCGGGTGGCTACACCTTC. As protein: CASSPQGAGGYTF.

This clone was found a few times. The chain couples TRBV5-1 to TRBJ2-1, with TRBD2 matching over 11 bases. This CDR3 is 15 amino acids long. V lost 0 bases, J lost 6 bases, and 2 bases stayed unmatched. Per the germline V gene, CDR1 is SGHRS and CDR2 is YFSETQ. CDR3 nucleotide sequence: TGCGCCAGCAGCTTGGTAGCGGGGGGGAGCAATGAGCAGTTCTTC. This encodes CASSLVAGGSNEQFF. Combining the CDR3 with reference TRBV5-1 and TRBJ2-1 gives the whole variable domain KAGVTQTPRYLIKTRGQQVTLSCSPISGHRSVSWYQQTPGQGLQFLFEYFSETQRNKGNFPGRFSGRQFSNSRSEMNVSTLELGDSALYLCASSLVAGGSNEQFFGPGTRLTVL.

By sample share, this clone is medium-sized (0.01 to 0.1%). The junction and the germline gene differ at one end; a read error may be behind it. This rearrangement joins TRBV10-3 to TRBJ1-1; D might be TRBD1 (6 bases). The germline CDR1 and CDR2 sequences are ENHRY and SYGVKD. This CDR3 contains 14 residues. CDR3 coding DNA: TGTGCCATCAGGGAGTACAGGGAGGACACTGAAGCTTTCTTT. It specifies CAIREYREDTEAFF.

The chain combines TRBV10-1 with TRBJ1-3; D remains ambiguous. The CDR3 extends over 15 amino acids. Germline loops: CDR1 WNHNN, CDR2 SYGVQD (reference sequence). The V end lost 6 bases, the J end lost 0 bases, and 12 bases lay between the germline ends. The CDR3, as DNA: TGCGCCAGCAGCGAGGGCTTTGCCTCTGGAAACACCATATATTTT. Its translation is CASSEGFASGNTIYF.

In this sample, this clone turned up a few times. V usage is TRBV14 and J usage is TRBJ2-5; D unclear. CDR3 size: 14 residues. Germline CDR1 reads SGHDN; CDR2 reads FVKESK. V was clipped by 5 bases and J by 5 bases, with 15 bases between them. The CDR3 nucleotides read TGTGCCAGCAGCTTAAAACGTTTGGGGGAGACCCAGTACTTC. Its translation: CASSLKRLGETQYF.

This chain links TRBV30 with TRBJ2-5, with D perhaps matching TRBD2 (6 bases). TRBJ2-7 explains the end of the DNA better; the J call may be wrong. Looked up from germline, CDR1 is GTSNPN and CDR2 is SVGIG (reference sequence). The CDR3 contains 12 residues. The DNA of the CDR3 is TGTGCCTGGAGTCTGGCGGGGTACGAGCAGTACTTC. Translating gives CAWSLAGYEQYF.

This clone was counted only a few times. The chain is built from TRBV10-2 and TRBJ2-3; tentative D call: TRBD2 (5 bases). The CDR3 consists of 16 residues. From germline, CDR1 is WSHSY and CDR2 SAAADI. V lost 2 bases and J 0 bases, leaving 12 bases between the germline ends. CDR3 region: CASSEGTRASTDTQYF. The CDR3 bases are TGCGCCAGCAGTGAGGGCACTAGGGCTAGCACAGATACGCAGTATTTT.

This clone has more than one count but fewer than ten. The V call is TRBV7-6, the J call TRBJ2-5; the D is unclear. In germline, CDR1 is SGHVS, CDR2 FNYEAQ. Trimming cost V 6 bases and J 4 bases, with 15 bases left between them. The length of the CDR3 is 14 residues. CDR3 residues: CASSLEWVGETQYF. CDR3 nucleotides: TGTGCCAGCAGTCTGGAATGGGTAGGAGAGACCCAGTACTTC.

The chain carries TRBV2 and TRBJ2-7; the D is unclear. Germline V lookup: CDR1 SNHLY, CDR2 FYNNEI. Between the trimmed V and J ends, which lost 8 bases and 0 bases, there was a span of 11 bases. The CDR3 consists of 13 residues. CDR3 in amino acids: CASLRYFSYEQYF. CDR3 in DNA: TGTGCCAGCCTTAGATACTTCTCCTACGAGCAGTACTTC.

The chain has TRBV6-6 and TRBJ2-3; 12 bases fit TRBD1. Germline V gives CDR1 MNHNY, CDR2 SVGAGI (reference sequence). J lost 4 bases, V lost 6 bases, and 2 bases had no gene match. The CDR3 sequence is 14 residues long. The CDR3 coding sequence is TGTGCCAGCAGAGGGACAGGGGGCCCAGATACGCAGTATTTT. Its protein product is CASRGTGGPDTQYF.

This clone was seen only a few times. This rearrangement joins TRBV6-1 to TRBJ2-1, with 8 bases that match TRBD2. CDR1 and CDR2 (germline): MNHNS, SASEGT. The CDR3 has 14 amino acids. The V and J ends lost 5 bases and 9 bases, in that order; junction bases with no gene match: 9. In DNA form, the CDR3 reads TGTGCCAGCAGTTCACGGGGGGGAACGGTTGAGCAGTTCTTC. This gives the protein CASSSRGGTVEQFF.

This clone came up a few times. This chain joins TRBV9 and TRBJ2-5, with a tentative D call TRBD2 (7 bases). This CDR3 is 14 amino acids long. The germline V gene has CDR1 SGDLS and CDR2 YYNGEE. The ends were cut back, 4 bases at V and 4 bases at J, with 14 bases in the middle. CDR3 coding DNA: TGTGCCAGCAGCATCGGACTAGGGGGAGAGACCCAGTACTTC. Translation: CASSIGLGGETQYF.

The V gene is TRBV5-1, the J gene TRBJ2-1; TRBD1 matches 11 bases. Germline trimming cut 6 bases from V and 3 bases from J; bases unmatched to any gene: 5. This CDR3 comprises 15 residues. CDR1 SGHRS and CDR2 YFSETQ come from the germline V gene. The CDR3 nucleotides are TGCGCCAGCACCTCCGGGACAGGGGGCTACAATGAGCAGTTCTTC. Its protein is CASTSGTGGYNEQFF.

Written as DNA, the CDR3 is TGTGCCAGCAGTGAAGGGGAGGGATATATGCAGTATTTT. Protein: CASSEGEGYMQYF. V gene TRBV6-4 combines with J gene TRBJ2-3, with 7 positions matching TRBD2. CDR3 size: 13 residues. CDR1 is MRHNA, CDR2 SNTAGT, per germline. Germline trimming cut 3 bases from V and 11 bases from J; bases unmatched to any gene: 8.